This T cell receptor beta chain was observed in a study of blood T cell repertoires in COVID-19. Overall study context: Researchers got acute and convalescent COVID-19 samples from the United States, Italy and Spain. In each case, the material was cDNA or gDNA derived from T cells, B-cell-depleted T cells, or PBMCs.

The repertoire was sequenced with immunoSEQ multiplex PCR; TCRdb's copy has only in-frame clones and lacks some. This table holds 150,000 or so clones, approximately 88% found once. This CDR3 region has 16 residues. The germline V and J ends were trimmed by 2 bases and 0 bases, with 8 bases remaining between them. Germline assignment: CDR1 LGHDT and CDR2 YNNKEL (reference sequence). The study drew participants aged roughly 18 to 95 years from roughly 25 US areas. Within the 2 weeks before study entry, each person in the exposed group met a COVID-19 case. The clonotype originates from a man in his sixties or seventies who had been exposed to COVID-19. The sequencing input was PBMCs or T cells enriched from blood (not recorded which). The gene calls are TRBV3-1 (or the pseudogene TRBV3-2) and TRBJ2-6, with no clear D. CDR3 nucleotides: TGTGCCAGCAGCCAACCTTATCTCTCTGGGGCCAACGTCCTGACTTTC. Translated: CASSQPYLSGANVLTF.